The 25 T cell receptor beta chains given below trace back to one sample, sequenced in a study of T-cell reconstitution after alpha-beta-depleted transplantation in children. The TCRbeta library incorporated unique molecular identifiers. Via MiXCR, TCRdb re-called the PCR reads, giving one row per CDR3 protein. The repertoire holds hundreds of thousands of distinct CDR3 sequences, with around 9.9% as singletons. The sequencing here drew on PBMCs, taken before TCRalphabeta/CD19-depleted stem cell transplant. The receptor source for this set is a child less than two years old with acute myeloid leukemia, due to receive a stem cell transplant.

This clonotype was seen ten or more times. The J gene is TRBJ1-1, the V gene TRBV7-9; D is undetermined. The CDR3 totals 11 residues. In germline, CDR1 is SEHNR, CDR2 FQNEAQ (reference sequence). Trimming stripped 3 bases from V and 8 bases from J, with 7 bases between. CDR3 protein: CASSFAAEAFF. CDR3 DNA sequence: TGTGCCAGCAGCTTTGCGGCGGAAGCTTTCTTT.

At least ten counts were recorded for this clonotype. The chain links TRBV28 to TRBJ2-5; 13 nucleotides align to TRBD2. V lost 4 bases, J lost 2 bases, and 4 bases stayed unmatched. CDR1 and CDR2 from the germline V gene are MDHEN and SYDVKM. The CDR3 is 16 residues long. The CDR3 DNA is TGTGCCAGCAGTTGGGCACTAGCGGGAGGGCAAGAGACCCAGTACTTC. Protein sequence: CASSWALAGGQETQYF.

This clonotype was recorded many times. The gene calls are TRBV7-2 and TRBJ2-5, with 7 bases that match TRBD2. Germline V gives CDR1 SGHTA, CDR2 FQGNSA. CDR3 length: 14 amino acids. Germline trimming cut 3 bases from V and 1 base from J; bases unmatched to any gene: 2. Written as DNA, the CDR3 is TGTGCCAGCAGCTTGACTAGCCTCCAAGAGACCCAGTACTTC. Its protein is CASSLTSLQETQYF.

This clonotype was observed at least ten times. V is TRBV13 and J is TRBJ1-1, with D hard to call. With 4 bases removed from V and 2 bases from J, the gap between germline ends came to 20 bases. CDR1 and CDR2 from the germline V gene are PRHDT and FYEKMQ (reference sequence). This CDR3 is built from 17 residues. The CDR3 loop is CASSSAQTGISNTEAFF. DNA of the CDR3: TGTGCCAGCAGCTCTGCGCAAACCGGGATTTCCAACACTGAAGCTTTCTTT.

This clonotype was counted many times. V gene TRBV15 combines with J gene TRBJ2-1, with TRBD2 identical over 9 bases. J was trimmed by 8 bases and V by 3 bases; bases with no gene match: 11. The CDR3 has 16 residues. The V gene's germline CDR1 is LNHNV and CDR2 YYDKDF (reference sequence). The CDR3 sequence: CATSRGGRASQDEQFF. The DNA for the CDR3 is TGTGCCACCAGCAGGGGCGGGAGGGCCTCTCAAGATGAGCAGTTCTTC.

This clonotype was seen ten or more times. As DNA, the CDR3 is TGTGCCAGCAGTTGGACTAGCGGGAGGGGGGAGCTGTTTTTT. This gives the protein CASSWTSGRGELFF. The chain couples TRBV27 to TRBJ2-2; TRBD2 matches at 14 bases. CDR1 MNHEY and CDR2 SMNVEV come from the germline V gene (reference sequence). With 4 bases clipped from V and 8 bases from J, the junction kept 0 bases outside the gene matches. This CDR3 is built from 14 residues.

In its sample, this clonotype was seen a few times. This chain connects TRBV3-1 to TRBJ2-7, with TRBD2 matching over 12 bases. Germline V gene sequence: CDR1 LGHDT, CDR2 YNNKEL (reference sequence). V was clipped by 1 base and J by 7 bases; unmatched bases: 8. CDR3 length equals 16 residues. The CDR3 nucleotides are TGTGCCAGCAGCCAAGCCCATAGACTAGCGGGAGAAGAGCAGTACTTC. Its protein product is CASSQAHRLAGEEQYF.

This chain links TRBV3-1 with TRBJ1-2; no reliable D call. From germline, CDR1 is LGHDT and CDR2 YNNKEL (reference sequence). The CDR3 covers 14 residues. Trimming took off 7 bases at V and 0 bases at J, with 12 bases between the two ends. The CDR3: CASTREGSNYGYTF. The CDR3 DNA reads TGTGCCAGCACCCGAGAGGGTTCTAACTATGGCTACACCTTC. Based on the CDR3 plus reference TRBV3-1 and TRBJ1-2, the full variable domain is DTAVSQTPKYLVTQMGNDKSIKCEQNLGHDTMYWYKQDSKKFLKIMFSYNNKELIINETVPNRFSPKSPDKAHLNLHINSLELGDSAVYFCASTREGSNYGYTFGSGTRLTVV.

Notes on this clonotype: A read error may be the cause here, since a much bigger clone is one base away. The gene calls are TRBV2 and TRBJ2-7, with 8 nucleotides matching TRBD2. V was clipped by 4 bases and J by 7 bases; unmatched bases: 12. Germline V gene data show CDR1 as SNHLY and CDR2 as FYNNEI. CDR3 length: 15 residues. The CDR3 nucleotides read TGTGCCAGCAGTGCGACTAGCGAGGGACTGGGTGAGCAGTACTTC. Encoded protein: CASSATSEGLGEQYF. Filled out from reference TRBV2 and TRBJ2-7, the complete variable domain reads EPEVTQTPSHQVTQMGQEVILRCVPISNHLYFYWYRQILGQKVEFLVSFYNNEISEKSEIFDDQFSVERPDGSNFTLKIRSTKLEDSAMYFCASSATSEGLGEQYFGPGTRLTVT.

The table lists this clonotype with many counts. The CDR3 bases are TGTGCCAGCAGCTTTGTTGTCGGCTATGGCTACACCTTC. This codes for CASSFVVGYGYTF. The chain employs TRBV5-5 and TRBJ1-2; D unresolved. This CDR3 is built from 13 residues. With 2 bases removed from V and 4 bases from J, the gap between germline ends came to 9 bases. Germline V CDR1 and CDR2: SGHKS, YYEKEE (reference sequence). The whole variable domain, remainder taken from reference TRBV5-5 and TRBJ1-2, is DAGVTQSPTHLIKTRGQQVTLRCSPISGHKSVSWYQQVLGQGPQFIFQYYEKEERGRGNFPDRFSARQFPNYSSELNVNALLLGDSALYLCASSFVVGYGYTFGSGTRLTVV.

This clonotype was seen ten or more times. The chain uses TRBV5-1 and TRBJ2-1; D possibly corresponds to TRBD2 (6 bases). CDR1 and CDR2 from the germline V gene are SGHRS and YFSETQ. The CDR3 contains 16 residues. Trimming stripped 2 bases from V and 6 bases from J, with 18 bases between. The CDR3 bases are TGCGCCAGCAGCTTAATTAGCGGCGGAGAATTCAATGAGCAGTTCTTC. Translating gives CASSLISGGEFNEQFF.

In this sample, this clonotype turned up many times. Here the CDR3 DNA reads TGTGCCAGCAGTTACGGGTCTGGGGATACGCAGTATTTT. The encoded protein is CASSYGSGDTQYF. The chain combines TRBV6-5 with TRBJ2-3; no clear D gene. The germline V and J ends were trimmed by 2 bases and 6 bases, with 9 bases remaining between them. This CDR3 region has 13 residues. Per the germline V gene, CDR1 is MNHEY and CDR2 is SVGAGI.

Concerning this clonotype: A much larger clonotype is one base distant, so this may be a read error. The chain recombines TRBV7-9 with TRBJ1-2; 9 bases line up with TRBD1. The CDR3 extends over 14 amino acids. The V gene's germline CDR1 is SEHNR and CDR2 FQNEAQ (reference sequence). The CDR3 DNA follows: TGTGCCAGCAGCACGGGACAGGGCGGCTATGGCCACACCTTC. Translating gives CASSTGQGGYGHTF.

Ten or more counts support this clonotype. The chain links TRBV12-3 or TRBV12-4 to TRBJ2-7; 9 positions match TRBD2. The CDR3 covers 14 residues. Trimming removed 6 bases from V and 0 bases from J; junction bases left unmatched: 3. The CDR3 protein is CASRSGRSSYEQYF. CDR3 DNA: TGTGCCAGCAGGAGCGGGAGGAGCTCCTACGAGCAGTACTTC.

The sample holds many counts of this clonotype. The chain joins TRBV9 to TRBJ1-1; no firm D call. Trimming removed 0 bases at V and 0 bases at J, with 9 bases between. The CDR3 is 15 amino acids. The V gene's germline CDR1 is SGDLS and CDR2 YYNGEE. The chain's CDR3 is CASSVATVMNTEAFF. The CDR3 DNA reads TGTGCCAGCAGCGTAGCTACGGTAATGAACACTGAAGCTTTCTTT.

This clonotype was counted many times. This chain uses TRBV20-1 with TRBJ2-4, with TRBD1 as a possible D gene (6 bases). The CDR3 runs 17 residues. The V and J ends lost 0 bases and 2 bases respectively, with 17 bases between them. Germline V gives CDR1 DFQATT, CDR2 SNEGSKA (reference sequence). The CDR3 nucleotides read TGCAGTGCTAGAGATTACAGACAGGCCCGTTCCAAAAACATTCAGTACTTC. It codes for CSARDYRQARSKNIQYF.

The sample holds many counts of this clonotype. This rearrangement joins TRBV11-1 to TRBJ2-5, with D possibly matching TRBD2 (6 bases). V lost 3 bases to trimming and J lost 5 bases, with 13 bases between them. Germline V gene lookup returns CDR1 SGHAT and CDR2 FQDESV (reference sequence). The CDR3 is 14 residues long. The CDR3 sequence is CASSLGLLRETQYF. The CDR3 region has the DNA TGTGCCAGCAGCTTGGGACTTCTGCGGGAGACCCAGTACTTC.

This clonotype was recorded at least ten times. V usage is TRBV3-1 and J usage is TRBJ2-3; D is possibly TRBD1 (5 bases). Per the germline V gene, CDR1 is LGHDT and CDR2 is YNNKEL (reference sequence). Trimming pared 2 bases from V and 2 bases from J, leaving 8 bases between. CDR3 size: 14 residues. CDR3 DNA sequence: TGTGCCAGCAGCCAAATGGACAACACAGATACGCAGTATTTT. It encodes CASSQMDNTDTQYF.

Concerning this clonotype itself: Just one base apart from a much larger clone, this may be a read error. This chain links TRBV5-6 with TRBJ1-5, with TRBD1 identical over 7 bases. The end of the DNA aligns better with TRBJ2-3, so the J call may be wrong. The CDR3 spans 14 residues. Germline values: CDR1 SGHDT, CDR2 YYEEEE. The CDR3 nucleotides read TGTGCCAGCAGCCGGGGACAGCCCAATCAGCCCCAGTATTTT. Its protein product is CASSRGQPNQPQYF.

In its sample, this clonotype was seen many times. The V call is TRBV20-1, the J call TRBJ2-1, with 9 bases matching TRBD1. The CDR3 has 15 amino acids. Trimming took 6 bases from V and 0 from J; bases not matched to a gene: 6. Germline V CDR1 and CDR2: DFQATT, SNEGSKA (reference sequence). The CDR3 is CSAVGGQGSYNEQFF. In nucleotides, the CDR3 is TGCAGTGCCGTAGGGGGACAGGGCTCCTACAATGAGCAGTTCTTC.

This clonotype occurred many times. The genes are TRBV6-5 and TRBJ1-5; D is uncertain. The CDR3 runs to 11 residues. Trimming left V 5 bases short and J 9 bases short, with 8 bases between. Germline loops: CDR1 MNHEY, CDR2 SVGAGI. CDR3 sequence reads: CASSGAGPQHF. Here the CDR3 DNA reads TGTGCCAGCAGTGGCGCGGGGCCCCAGCATTTT.

The table lists this clonotype with many counts. The V and J genes are TRBV12-3 or TRBV12-4 and TRBJ1-5; D is ambiguous. Trimming shortened V by 4 bases and J by 6 bases, and 4 bases separated the two germline ends. The CDR3 has 11 residues. CDR3 amino acids: CASSYGQPQHF. In nucleotides, the CDR3 is TGTGCCAGCAGTTACGGTCAGCCCCAGCATTTT.

In its sample, this clonotype was seen many times. The rearrangement joins TRBV7-9 to TRBJ2-5; no reliable D call. The V end lost 2 bases, the J end lost 2 bases, and 6 bases lay between the germline ends. CDR3 length: 13 residues. Germline-derived CDR1 and CDR2 are SEHNR and FQNEAQ (reference sequence). The CDR3: CASSLTMQETQYF. In DNA form, the CDR3 reads TGTGCCAGCAGCTTAACGATGCAAGAGACCCAGTACTTC.

This clonotype showed up many times. V gene TRBV12-3 or TRBV12-4 combines with J gene TRBJ2-3, with 10 nucleotides matching TRBD2. This CDR3 comprises 15 residues. The J segment lost 0 bases and the V segment lost 6 bases, leaving 3 bases of the junction unmatched. The DNA of the CDR3 is TGTGCCAGCAGCCCTAGCGGGAGAAGCACAGATACGCAGTATTTT. This sequence encodes CASSPSGRSTDTQYF.

There are many counts of this clonotype. The J gene is TRBJ1-2, the V gene TRBV5-1; D not resolved. Trimming removed 4 bases from V and 4 bases from J, with 14 bases in between. The V gene's germline CDR1 is SGHRS and CDR2 YFSETQ. This CDR3 contains 14 residues. The CDR3 nucleotides are TGCGCCAGCAGCCAAACCTCGGGAAGCTATGGCTACACCTTC. It encodes CASSQTSGSYGYTF.